The 32 T cell receptor beta chains presented below share a single source sample, sequenced in a study of response to subunit inactivated influenza vaccine. TCRdb analysed the RT-PCR reads with MiXCR anew, one entry per CDR3 protein. This table holds 250,000 to 350,000 distinct CDR3 sequences, roughly 22% found once. The input for sequencing was PBMCs from blood, taken about 19 months after vaccination. The receptor set was obtained from a man aged 50 to 75 who received an inactivated influenza vaccine.

J is TRBJ2-1 and V is TRBV6-2 or TRBV6-3; D gene unclear. The CDR3 covers 16 residues. CDR1 is MNHEY, CDR2 SVGEGT, per germline. V lost 6 bases, J lost 3 bases, and 18 bases lay in between. The CDR3 here is CASSSWATLIYNEQFF. As DNA, the CDR3 is TGTGCCAGCAGCTCCTGGGCGACTCTAATCTACAATGAGCAGTTCTTC.

This clonotype came up many times. V gene TRBV7-2 combines with J gene TRBJ1-1, with TRBD1 matching over 11 bases. Germline V gene lookup returns CDR1 SGHTA and CDR2 FQGNSA. Losses at the gene ends were 3 bases for V and 1 base for J; bases not matched to a gene: 1. CDR3 length equals 15 residues. Written as DNA, the CDR3 is TGTGCCAGCAGCTTTGGACAGGGGGCGAACACTGAAGCTTTCTTT. Amino acids: CASSFGQGANTEAFF.

The genes are TRBV10-3 and TRBJ1-3; tentatively, D is TRBD1 (5 bases). V gave up 3 bases and J gave up 3 bases, with 12 bases separating them. The CDR3 covers 15 residues. In germline, CDR1 is ENHRY, CDR2 SYGVKD. CDR3 coding DNA: TGTGCCATCAGTGAACGATTGGGGGGTGGAAACACCATATATTTT. It translates to CAISERLGGGNTIYF.

This clonotype has more than one count but fewer than ten. The V gene is TRBV4-1, the J gene TRBJ2-3; 7 bases fit TRBD2. Losses at the gene ends were 4 bases for V and 1 base for J; bases not matched to a gene: 8. The CDR3 has 16 amino acids. The germline gives CDR1 MGHRA, CDR2 YSYEKL. DNA for the CDR3: TGCGCCAGCAGCCTCCTTGGACTAGGCGGCACAGATACGCAGTATTTT. The encoded protein is CASSLLGLGGTDTQYF.

This chain joins TRBV6-1 and TRBJ2-7, with TRBD2 identical over 7 bases. Looked up from germline, CDR1 is MNHNS and CDR2 is SASEGT. J lost 6 bases, V lost 6 bases, and 11 bases had no gene match. This CDR3 contains 14 residues. The CDR3 loop reads CASSQRRESREQYF. For the CDR3, the DNA is TGTGCCAGCAGCCAACGGCGGGAGTCCCGCGAGCAGTACTTC.

The V call is TRBV18, the J call TRBJ2-7; D is unclear. The CDR3 covers 14 residues. V lost 3 bases to trimming and J lost 1 base, with 10 bases between them. The germline gives CDR1 KGHSH, CDR2 LQKENI. CDR3 region: CASSPAVGSYEQYF. Here the CDR3 DNA reads TGTGCCAGCTCACCGGCGGTGGGGTCCTACGAGCAGTACTTC.

This clonotype was observed a handful of times. The chain joins TRBV7-2 to TRBJ2-6; D unclear. Trimming took off 6 bases at V and 1 base at J, with 10 bases between the two ends. CDR3 length equals 15 residues. CDR1 is SGHTA, CDR2 FQGNSA, per germline. CDR3 bases: TGTGCCAGCAGTACGACTCAGTCTGGGGCCAACGTCCTGACTTTC. Protein sequence: CASSTTQSGANVLTF.

This rearrangement joins TRBV20-1 to TRBJ2-3; D may be TRBD1 or TRBD2 (7 bases each). The germline CDR1 and CDR2 sequences are DFQATT and SNEGSKA (reference sequence). Trimming removed 6 bases at V and 5 bases at J, with 21 bases between. The CDR3 runs 15 residues. The CDR3 DNA reads as TGCAGTGCCCCACCGCCCGCAGGGGGGGGAGATACGCAGTATTTT. Amino acid sequence: CSAPPPAGGGDTQYF.

The chain has TRBV5-1 and TRBJ1-6; TRBD1 aligns across 9 bases. Germline CDR1 and CDR2: SGHRS and YFSETQ. This CDR3 has 15 residues. V was pared by 5 bases and J by 5 bases, with 5 bases of the junction left unmatched. This CDR3 reads CASSKGQGNNSPLHF. Here the CDR3 DNA reads TGCGCCAGCAGTAAAGGACAGGGGAATAATTCACCCCTCCACTTT.

This clonotype was counted between two and nine times. The chain couples TRBV6-2 or TRBV6-3 to TRBJ1-1, with 7 nucleotides matching TRBD1. Germline trimming cut 6 bases from V and 3 bases from J; bases unmatched to any gene: 13. Germline V gene lookup returns CDR1 MNHEY and CDR2 SVGEGT. There are 16 residues in the CDR3. The CDR3 region is CASSPRNRGKDTEAFF. CDR3 coding DNA: TGTGCCAGCAGCCCACGAAACAGGGGCAAAGACACTGAAGCTTTCTTT.

The CDR3 spells CASSETGEGSPLHF. CDR3 in DNA: TGTGCCAGCAGTGAAACAGGGGAGGGCTCACCCCTCCACTTT. The V gene is TRBV6-1, the J gene TRBJ1-6; TRBD1 matches at 7 bases. The CDR3 is 14 residues long. Germline lookup yields CDR1 MNHNS and CDR2 SASEGT. The junction had 5 bases not matched to a gene; V was cut back by 2 bases and J by 10 bases.

This sequence joins TRBV12-3 or TRBV12-4 and TRBJ2-1; possibly TRBD2 for D (7 bases). The CDR3 sequence is 13 residues long. V was pared by 1 base and J by 9 bases, with 10 bases between. The CDR3 reads CASSLDGGLEQFF. The CDR3 region has the DNA TGTGCCAGCAGTTTAGACGGGGGGCTTGAGCAGTTCTTC.

The chain employs TRBV20-1 and TRBJ1-2; no definite D call. Trimming pared 2 bases from V and 0 bases from J, leaving 7 bases between. The length of the CDR3 is 13 residues. CDR1 and CDR2 (germline): DFQATT, SNEGSKA (reference sequence). In DNA, the CDR3 is TGCAGTGCTAGAAAGCAGACTAACTATGGCTACACCTTC. This gives the protein CSARKQTNYGYTF.

This clonotype was recorded a few times. The V gene is TRBV6-1, the J gene TRBJ1-6, with a weak D call TRBD1 (5 bases). The CDR3 runs 14 residues. Germline V CDR1 and CDR2: MNHNS, SASEGT. Trimming removed 6 bases at V and 9 bases at J, with 15 bases between. CDR3 protein: CASSWTSEGSPLHF. In DNA, the CDR3 is TGTGCCAGCAGCTGGACATCGGAGGGTTCACCCCTCCACTTT.

The rearrangement joins TRBV3-1 to TRBJ2-3; TRBD2 is a possible D gene (5 bases). V lost 1 base to trimming and J lost 0 bases, with 8 bases between them. The CDR3 runs to 15 residues. Germline assignment: CDR1 LGHDT and CDR2 YNNKEL (reference sequence). In DNA, the CDR3 is TGTGCCAGCAGCCAAGCGGGGATTAGCACAGATACGCAGTATTTT. This sequence encodes CASSQAGISTDTQYF.

This clonotype has a handful of counts. As DNA, the CDR3 is TGTGCCAGCAGCTTAGGGACCCCGGGCACTGAAGCTTTCTTT. It yields the protein CASSLGTPGTEAFF. The chain recombines TRBV7-2 with TRBJ1-1, with no clear D. This CDR3 has 14 residues. Germline CDR1 and CDR2: SGHTA and FQGNSA. V lost 1 base to trimming and J lost 4 bases, with 10 bases between them.

This chain connects TRBV25-1 to TRBJ1-2, with D possibly TRBD1 on 5 matching bases. The CDR3 is 13 residues long. In germline, CDR1 is MGHDK, CDR2 SYGVNS. Trimming removed 6 bases at V and 1 base at J, with 9 bases between. For the CDR3, the DNA is TGTGCCAGCAGCCGGGGCTATAACTATGGCTACACCTTC. It specifies CASSRGYNYGYTF.

This clonotype was counted only a few times. The chain combines TRBV24-1 with TRBJ2-5; no firm D call. The CDR3 consists of 15 residues. Germline-derived CDR1 and CDR2 are KGHDR and SFDVKD. Trimming pared 1 base from V and 2 bases from J, leaving 10 bases between. The CDR3 is CATSDFGSLQETQYF. The CDR3, as DNA: TGTGCCACCAGTGATTTTGGCAGCTTACAAGAGACCCAGTACTTC.

This clonotype appeared a few times. This chain joins TRBV2 and TRBJ1-1; TRBD1 might be the D (6 bases). Trimming took 6 bases from V and 4 from J, leaving 12 bases between them. This CDR3 region has 13 residues. Germline V gives CDR1 SNHLY, CDR2 FYNNEI. The CDR3: CASRPQGTTEAFF. The DNA of the CDR3 is TGTGCCAGCAGACCTCAGGGGACCACTGAAGCTTTCTTT.

This clonotype is a singleton in its sample. This chain uses TRBV6-2 or TRBV6-3 with TRBJ2-1; TRBD1 might be the D (5 bases). V lost 7 bases, J lost 9 bases, and 25 bases lay in between. The V gene's germline CDR1 is MNHEY and CDR2 SVGEGT. The CDR3 is 16 amino acids. The CDR3 loop reads CASTYGHDILIGEQFF. The CDR3 nucleotides are TGTGCCAGCACCTATGGACACGATATCCTGATAGGTGAGCAGTTCTTC.

V and J are TRBV10-1 and TRBJ2-3; D is uncertain. Germline CDR1 reads WNHNN; CDR2 reads SYGVQD (reference sequence). The CDR3 has 12 residues. V lost 1 base and J 5 bases, leaving 4 bases between the germline ends. CDR3 sequence: CASSEWGDTQYF. The DNA for the CDR3 is TGCGCCAGCAGTGAGTGGGGAGATACGCAGTATTTT.

This chain uses TRBV3-1 with TRBJ2-5; 7 bases are a match to TRBD2. With 1 base clipped from V and 2 bases from J, the junction kept 7 bases outside the gene matches. This CDR3 comprises 16 residues. Germline V gene sequence: CDR1 LGHDT, CDR2 YNNKEL (reference sequence). As DNA, the CDR3 is TGTGCCAGCAGCCAAGCTAGCGGCAACGGGCAAGAGACCCAGTACTTC. This translates into CASSQASGNGQETQYF.

V gene TRBV5-1 combines with J gene TRBJ1-4, with 9 nucleotides matching TRBD1. The trim removed 3 bases at V and 0 bases at J, leaving 6 bases unmatched. CDR1 SGHRS and CDR2 YFSETQ come from the germline V gene. This CDR3 comprises 17 residues. CDR3 amino acids: CASSWTRQGATNEKLFF. DNA of the CDR3: TGCGCCAGCAGCTGGACGCGACAGGGGGCAACTAATGAAAAACTGTTTTTT.

This clonotype was seen a handful of times. The V and J genes are TRBV10-2 and TRBJ2-7; D call uncertain. The V end was cut by 2 bases, the J end by 4 bases, with 6 bases between. Germline-derived CDR1 and CDR2 are WSHSY and SAAADI. CDR3 length equals 12 residues. DNA for the CDR3: TGCGCCAGCAGTGAGCCAGGTTACGAGCAGTACTTC. It yields the protein CASSEPGYEQYF.

This clonotype has a single count. This chain links TRBV5-1 with TRBJ1-2; perhaps TRBD1 as D (5 bases). The V end was cut by 4 bases, the J end by 7 bases, with 17 bases between. CDR1 is SGHRS and CDR2 is YFSETQ in the germline V gene. The CDR3 sequence is 14 residues long. CDR3 coding DNA: TGCGCCAGCAGCGACCGGGACGAACTCCGTGGCTACACCTTC. Translation: CASSDRDELRGYTF.

This clonotype was recorded a few times. This chain connects TRBV4-3 to TRBJ2-7; no firm D call. The CDR3 spans 13 residues. With 0 bases removed from V and 4 bases from J, the gap between germline ends came to 7 bases. Germline V gene lookup returns CDR1 LGHNA and CDR2 YSLEER. The CDR3 sequence: CASSQDLKYEQYF. Here the CDR3 DNA reads TGCGCCAGCAGCCAAGATTTAAAGTACGAGCAGTACTTC.

This clonotype was recorded a few times. The genes are TRBV12-3 or TRBV12-4 and TRBJ2-5, with D maybe TRBD1 (5 bases). V lost 2 bases, J lost 3 bases, and 10 bases lay in between. The CDR3 covers 14 residues. This CDR3 is CASSLLGREETQYF. The DNA for the CDR3 is TGTGCCAGCAGTTTATTGGGGCGAGAAGAGACCCAGTACTTC.

This rearrangement joins TRBV20-1 to TRBJ1-4, with D tentatively TRBD1 (6 bases). The V and J ends lost 6 bases and 8 bases respectively, with 16 bases between them. The CDR3 sequence is 13 residues long. Germline CDR1 reads DFQATT; CDR2 reads SNEGSKA (reference sequence). CDR3: CSASAGTQEKLFF. The CDR3 coding sequence is TGCAGTGCGAGTGCCGGGACACAGGAAAAACTGTTTTTT.

This chain uses TRBV5-1 with TRBJ1-1; D is ambiguous. Germline loops: CDR1 SGHRS, CDR2 YFSETQ. V lost 4 bases and J lost 7, with 11 bases in between. The CDR3 is made up of 12 amino acids. CDR3 coding DNA: TGCGCCAGCAGCCCTGGTCGGGGTGAAGCTTTCTTT. Amino acid sequence: CASSPGRGEAFF.

The CDR3 DNA is TGTGCCAGCAGTGAAGCCCGGGACACGCTGTTTTTT. Protein sequence: CASSEARDTLFF. This rearrangement joins TRBV6-1 to TRBJ1-4; maybe TRBD1 (6 bases). V was trimmed by 0 bases and J by 14 bases, leaving 10 bases between them. The germline gives CDR1 MNHNS, CDR2 SASEGT. CDR3 length: 12 residues.

There are a few counts of this clonotype. The chain employs TRBV5-1 and TRBJ1-2, with D possibly matching TRBD1 (6 bases). CDR3 length equals 12 residues. Trimming removed 0 bases from V and 7 bases from J, with 7 bases in between. Germline V gives CDR1 SGHRS, CDR2 YFSETQ. The CDR3 DNA sequence: TGCGCCAGCAGCTTGGAGGGGGGTGGCTACACCTTC. It is translated as CASSLEGGGYTF.

In this sample, this clonotype turned up a few times. V gene TRBV9 combines with J gene TRBJ2-3, with D maybe TRBD2 (6 bases). Germline CDR1 and CDR2: SGDLS and YYNGEE. The CDR3 spans 16 residues. Trimming removed 0 bases at V and 6 bases at J, with 17 bases between. The CDR3 nucleotides read TGTGCCAGCAGCGTAGATGCCAGCCGCCGGGGGGATACGCAGTATTTT. It codes for CASSVDASRRGDTQYF.